The entry below describes one T cell receptor (beta chain). Using immunoSEQ multiplex PCR, the repertoire was profiled, and TCRdb retains in-frame clones only, with some absent. In the table there are 99,000 or so clones, about 95% of which are singletons. The data originate from a study of technical replicates of blood from a few donors. Sequencing used T cells isolated from PBMCs. This sequence was found in a human donor in good health.

The CDR3 DNA sequence: TGTGCCAGCAGCTTGGCACAGGGGACCCACGAGCAGTACTTC. Translation: CASSLAQGTHEQYF. The rearrangement links TRBV5-4 to TRBJ2-7; 7 nucleotides align to TRBD1. The CDR3 runs 14 residues. Trimming removed 0 bases from V and 5 bases from J; junction bases left unmatched: 5. CDR1 and CDR2 (germline): SGHNT, YYREEE (reference sequence).